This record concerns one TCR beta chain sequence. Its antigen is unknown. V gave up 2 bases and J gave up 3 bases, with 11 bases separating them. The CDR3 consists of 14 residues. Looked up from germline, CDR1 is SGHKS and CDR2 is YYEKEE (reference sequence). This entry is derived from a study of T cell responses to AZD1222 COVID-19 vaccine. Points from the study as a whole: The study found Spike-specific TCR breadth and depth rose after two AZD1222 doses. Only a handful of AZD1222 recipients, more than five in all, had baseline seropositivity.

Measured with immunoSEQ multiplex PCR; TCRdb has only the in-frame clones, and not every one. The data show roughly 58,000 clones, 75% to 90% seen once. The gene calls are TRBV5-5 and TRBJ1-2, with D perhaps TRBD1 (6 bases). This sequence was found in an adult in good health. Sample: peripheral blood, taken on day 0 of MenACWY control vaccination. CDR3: CASSFYRADYGYTF. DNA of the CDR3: TGTGCCAGCAGCTTCTACAGGGCGGACTATGGCTACACCTTC.